What follows describes a single T cell receptor beta chain. Researchers amplified the TCR beta CDR3 regions from RNA transcripts. Carried out on the TCR CDR3, a first-round RT-PCR used the HTBI primer set. Via MiXCR, TCRdb re-called the multiplex PCR reads, giving one row per CDR3 protein. The data show more than 550,000 distinct CDR3 sequences, with around 19% seen just once and approximately 15% held by the top ten. These data come from a study of T cells in Graves' hyperthyroidism and ophthalmopathy. Study at large: Peripheral blood was drawn at first diagnosis, prior to all treatment.

When hyperthyroidism was first diagnosed, the blood sample was taken, preceding any ophthalmopathy symptoms. The CDR3 consists of 15 residues. Looked up from germline, CDR1 is LGHDT and CDR2 is YNNKEL (reference sequence). Trimming took off 5 bases at V and 8 bases at J, with 19 bases between the two ends. This TCR was recovered from a woman aged 45-65 years with Graves' hyperthyroidism that later progressed to Graves' ophthalmopathy. The chain employs TRBV3-1 and TRBJ2-1; D might be TRBD2 (5 bases). Material for sequencing was blood. The CDR3 sequence is CASSKDFSGSHEQFF. CDR3 nucleotide sequence: TGTGCCAGCAGCAAGGACTTTAGTGGGTCCCATGAGCAGTTCTTC.